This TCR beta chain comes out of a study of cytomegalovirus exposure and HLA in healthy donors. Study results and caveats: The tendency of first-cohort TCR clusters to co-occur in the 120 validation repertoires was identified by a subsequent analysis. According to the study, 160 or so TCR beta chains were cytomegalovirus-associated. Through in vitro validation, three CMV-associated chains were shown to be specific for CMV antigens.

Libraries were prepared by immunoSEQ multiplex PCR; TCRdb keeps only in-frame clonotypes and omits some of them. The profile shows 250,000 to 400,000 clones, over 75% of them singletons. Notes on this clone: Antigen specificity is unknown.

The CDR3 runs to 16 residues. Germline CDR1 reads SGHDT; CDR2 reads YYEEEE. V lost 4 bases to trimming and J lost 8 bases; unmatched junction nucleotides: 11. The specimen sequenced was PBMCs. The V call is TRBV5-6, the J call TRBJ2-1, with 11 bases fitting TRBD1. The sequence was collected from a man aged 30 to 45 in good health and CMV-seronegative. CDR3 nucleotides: TGTGCCAGCAGCCTGTCTGGACAGGGGGCGCGGGATGAGCAGTTCTTC. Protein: CASSLSGQGARDEQFF.